The 2 T cell receptor beta chains below come from one sample, sequenced in a study of blood T cells in healthy people across ages. Next came a second PCR, run for about 7 to 11 cycles, which used a sample-barcoded 5' primer along with a J-beta primer mix. Using its own MiXCR run on the 5' RACE reads, TCRdb lists one record per CDR3 protein. Of 1.5 million to 2 million distinct CDR3 sequences detected, roughly 49% appear once; the ten largest clones hold roughly 2%. The sample taken for sequencing was blood. All receptors derive from a middle-aged woman in good health.

V and J are TRBV6-5 and TRBJ1-4; 9 bases are a match to TRBD1. Germline V gene sequence: CDR1 MNHEY, CDR2 SVGAGI. The CDR3 has 15 amino acids. V gave up 1 base and J gave up 3 bases; unmatched junction bases: 0. The CDR3 sequence is CASSYWTGANEKLFF. The CDR3 nucleotides read TGTGCCAGCAGTTACTGGACAGGGGCTAATGAAAAACTGTTTTTT.

The chain uses TRBV9 and TRBJ2-3, with 8 bases identical to TRBD1. Germline V gives CDR1 SGDLS, CDR2 YYNGEE. The CDR3 is 16 residues long. V trimming: 5 bases; J trimming: 2 bases; junction bases outside the gene matches: 10. CDR3 region: CASSPRTGSNTDTQYF. CDR3 sequence (DNA): TGTGCCAGCAGTCCCAGGACAGGGTCCAACACAGATACGCAGTATTTT.